The entry below gives a single TCR beta chain sequence along with its context. What it recognizes is unknown. Germline CDR1 reads MDHEN; CDR2 reads SYDVKM. Trimming cost V 4 bases and J 7 bases, with 13 bases left between them. This CDR3 is 14 amino acids long. This entry belongs to a study of siplizumab effects on memory and regulatory T cells. The study, taken as a whole, reports: In roughly 75-96% of proliferating CD4+ or CD8+ clones, a naive or memory phenotype could not be assigned. Fewer alloreactive sequences mapped to unstimulated CD4+ memory cells under siplizumab.

Every sample had about 9.3 x 10^4 of its TCR templates assayed. Libraries were prepared by immunoSEQ multiplex PCR; TCRdb keeps only in-frame clonotypes and omits some of them. Among fewer than 80,000 clones listed, roughly 93% were seen once. Sequenced sample: CD8+ T cells sorted from blood. V is TRBV28 and J is TRBJ1-4; D might be TRBD1 (6 bases). The TCR sequence derives from a human donor in good health. DNA of the CDR3: TGTGCCAGCAGTTATACAGGGTCTGGTGAAAAACTGTTTTTT. Its protein product is CASSYTGSGEKLFF.